This T cell receptor beta chain originates from a study of shared clonotypes between healthy human individuals. Sequencing used immunoSEQ multiplex PCR; TCRdb keeps in-frame clones, though not all of them. Here the sample spans roughly 2.2 million clones, about 92% being singletons. None of the donors, who were healthy HIV-negative adults, had recently had acute infections or vaccinations. The TCR originated in a young man in good health. Some clones in this sample may be carry-over from other donors' samples. What was sequenced was naive CD4+ T cells from PBMCs. As to subset: CD45RA+ positively selected.

This chain's CDR3 is CASRVTGGKETQYF. CDR3 bases: TGTGCCAGCAGAGTGACAGGGGGAAAAGAGACCCAGTACTTC. J is TRBJ2-5 and V is TRBV6-1, with TRBD1 matching over 9 bases. This CDR3 region has 14 residues. Germline assignment: CDR1 MNHNS and CDR2 SASEGT. The V and J ends lost 6 bases and 3 bases, in that order; junction bases with no gene match: 5.